This passage covers 7 T cell receptor beta chains from one sample sequenced in a study of T cell responses to AZD1222 COVID-19 vaccine (dated by TCRdb to the early 2020s). Explained via the paper, the time point label denotes: baseline before first vaccination. Library preparation employed the immunoSEQ multiplex PCR assay. TCRdb obtained this table from immuneACCESS and retained in-frame rearrangements with V and J assigned. These tables miss some clones; where compared with another copy, unresolved V genes account for less than half of the shortfall, and the remainder is unexplained. The sample has 150,000 to 200,000 clones on record, 80% to 95% of them singletons. The ten top clones hold less than 2.5% of the sample. The sequencing used peripheral blood, collected on day 0 of AZD1222 vaccination. The receptors here all came from an adult in good health.

For the CDR3, the DNA is TGTGCCAGCAGCCCTAATAACGAGGGTACTAATGAAAAACTGTTTTTT. It specifies CASSPNNEGTNEKLFF. The rearrangement joins TRBV7-3 to TRBJ1-4; unclear D gene. Trimming removed 5 bases at V and 2 bases at J, with 15 bases between. Per the germline V gene, CDR1 is SGHTA and CDR2 is FQGTGA. This CDR3 comprises 16 residues.

The V call is TRBV6-4, the J call TRBJ2-3; TRBD2 might be the D (5 bases). The CDR3 has 15 residues. Germline lookup yields CDR1 MRHNA and CDR2 SNTAGT. V lost 4 bases and J 2 bases, leaving 13 bases between the germline ends. The CDR3: CASSAGGPVTDTQYF. For the CDR3, the DNA is TGTGCCAGCAGTGCTGGCGGGCCCGTCACAGATACGCAGTATTTT.

The rearrangement links TRBV28 to TRBJ2-7, with 9 bases matching TRBD2. The germline V gene has CDR1 MDHEN and CDR2 SYDVKM. The CDR3 runs to 18 residues. Unmatched junction bases numbered 18, after V lost 6 bases and J lost 3 bases. The CDR3 sequence is CASRGRGRRLAGNYEQYF. CDR3 nucleotides: TGTGCCAGCAGAGGGAGGGGGCGCCGGCTAGCGGGAAACTACGAGCAGTACTTC.

The V gene is TRBV19, the J gene TRBJ1-4; possibly TRBD1 for D (6 bases). The CDR3 covers 16 residues. With 5 bases removed from V and 8 bases from J, the gap between germline ends came to 21 bases. Germline CDR1 and CDR2: LNHDA and SQIVND (reference sequence). The CDR3 sequence: CASSPRQAVGGEKLFF. As DNA, the CDR3 is TGTGCCAGTAGTCCCCGACAGGCCGTCGGGGGAGAAAAACTGTTTTTT.

This clone was counted a single time. The gene calls are TRBV5-1 and TRBJ2-1; tentative D call: TRBD1 (6 bases). In germline, CDR1 is SGHRS, CDR2 YFSETQ. V dropped 3 bases and J dropped 6 bases, with 19 bases sitting between them. The CDR3 has 16 amino acids. Here the CDR3 reads CASSWAGTLRVNEQFF. The CDR3 region has the DNA TGCGCCAGCAGCTGGGCCGGGACACTAAGGGTCAATGAGCAGTTCTTC.

The chain couples TRBV14 to TRBJ1-3, with D uncertain. Germline V gene lookup returns CDR1 SGHDN and CDR2 FVKESK. The CDR3 runs to 14 residues. V was clipped by 4 bases and J by 0 bases, with 7 bases between them. This chain's CDR3 is CASSPSLSGNTIYF. CDR3 in DNA: TGTGCCAGCAGCCCATCCCTCTCTGGAAACACCATATATTTT.

The V gene is TRBV7-2, the J gene TRBJ1-4; no clear D. V lost 1 base and J lost 7, with 10 bases in between. The CDR3 loop spans 14 amino acids. In germline, CDR1 is SGHTA, CDR2 FQGNSA. The CDR3 is CASSLEVRAEKLFF. CDR3 nucleotide sequence: TGTGCCAGCAGCTTAGAGGTTCGGGCTGAAAAACTGTTTTTT.